One and the same sample provided the 2 T cell receptor beta chains below, sequenced in a study of cytomegalovirus exposure and HLA in healthy donors. The PCR ran on 60 Vbeta and 13 Jbeta primers. The protocol was immunoSEQ multiplex PCR, while the TCRdb copy is restricted to in-frame clones and leaves out a portion. In the table there are 110,000 to 150,000 clones, 80% of which are singletons. Material: PBMCs. The receptors were sampled from a male donor in good health and CMV-seronegative.

The V call is TRBV10-3, the J call TRBJ2-7; 7 bases agree with TRBD2. There are 15 residues in the CDR3. CDR1 ENHRY and CDR2 SYGVKD come from the germline V gene. With V trimmed by 6 bases and J by 2 bases, 10 bases remained unmatched. This chain's CDR3 is CAIRAGGTDTYEQYF. The CDR3 DNA reads TGTGCCATCAGGGCCGGGGGGACGGATACCTACGAGCAGTACTTC.

The rearrangement joins TRBV5-6 to TRBJ1-3, with a possible D match to TRBD1 (5 bases). Trimming shortened V by 0 bases and J by 1 base, and 8 bases separated the two germline ends. This CDR3 has 15 residues. CDR1 is SGHDT, CDR2 YYEEEE, per germline. The CDR3 DNA sequence: TGTGCCAGCAGCTTGGTCGGGGGATCTGGAAACACCATATATTTT. Translated: CASSLVGGSGNTIYF.